This T cell receptor beta chain derives from a study of blood T cell repertoires in COVID-19. Study-level information: From T cells, B-cell-depleted T cells, or PBMCs came the material, which was cDNA or gDNA.

Per the authors' pipeline: Amplified reference gene primers provided the basis for estimating nucleated cell counts. Profiling relied on immunoSEQ multiplex PCR, and the TCRdb table lists in-frame clones only, not all of them. V and J calls and clone size are copied from that table; D and trimming were computed from the DNA. The sample has some 80,000 clones; 75% to 95% are singletons. Germline CDR1 and CDR2: KGHSH and LQKENI. V lost 2 bases to trimming and J lost 9 bases; unmatched junction nucleotides: 4. This CDR3 is built from 14 residues. The sequenced sample consisted of peripheral blood. The chain employs TRBV18 and TRBJ1-6; 7 nucleotides agree with TRBD1. The sequence was collected from an elderly woman with acute or convalescent COVID-19. CDR3 protein: CASSPNRGGSPLHF. The DNA for the CDR3 is TGTGCCAGCTCACCAAACAGGGGAGGTTCACCCCTCCACTTT.